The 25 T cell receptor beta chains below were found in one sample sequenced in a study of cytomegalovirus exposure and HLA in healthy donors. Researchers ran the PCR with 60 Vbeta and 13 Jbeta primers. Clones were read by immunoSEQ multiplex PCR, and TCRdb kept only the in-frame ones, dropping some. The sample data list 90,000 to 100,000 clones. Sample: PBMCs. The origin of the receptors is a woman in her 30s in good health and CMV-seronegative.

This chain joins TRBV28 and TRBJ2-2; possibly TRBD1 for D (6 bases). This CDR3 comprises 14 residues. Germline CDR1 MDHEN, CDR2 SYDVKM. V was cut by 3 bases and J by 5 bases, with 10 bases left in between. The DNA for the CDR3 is TGTGCCAGCAGTTTCTCAGGGGTTACCGGGGAGCTGTTTTTT. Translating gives CASSFSGVTGELFF.

CDR3 in amino acids: CASMTGSYQETQYF. CDR3 in DNA: TGTGCCAGCATGACAGGCTCGTACCAAGAGACCCAGTACTTC. The gene calls are TRBV2 and TRBJ2-5, with D tentatively TRBD1 (6 bases). Trimming left V 7 bases short and J 0 bases short, with 12 bases between. There are 14 residues in the CDR3. Per germline, CDR1 SNHLY and CDR2 FYNNEI.

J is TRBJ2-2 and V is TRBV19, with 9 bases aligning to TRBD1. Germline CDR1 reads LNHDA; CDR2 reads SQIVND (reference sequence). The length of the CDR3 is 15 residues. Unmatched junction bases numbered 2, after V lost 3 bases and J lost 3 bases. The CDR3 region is CASSIGTGYTGELFF. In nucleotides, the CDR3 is TGTGCCAGTAGTATTGGGACAGGGTACACCGGGGAGCTGTTTTTT.

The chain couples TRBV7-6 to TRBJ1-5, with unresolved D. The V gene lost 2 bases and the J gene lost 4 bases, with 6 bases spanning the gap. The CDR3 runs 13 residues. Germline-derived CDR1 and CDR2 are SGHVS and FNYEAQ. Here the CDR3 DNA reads TGTGCCAGCAGCTTACCGGGGAATCAGCCCCAGCATTTT. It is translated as CASSLPGNQPQHF.

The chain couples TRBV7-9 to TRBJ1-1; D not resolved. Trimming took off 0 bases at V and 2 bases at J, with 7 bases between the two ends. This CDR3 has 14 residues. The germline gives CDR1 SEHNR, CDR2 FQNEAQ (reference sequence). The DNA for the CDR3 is TGTGCCAGCAGCTTAGCTCCGTCTAACACTGAAGCTTTCTTT. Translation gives CASSLAPSNTEAFF.

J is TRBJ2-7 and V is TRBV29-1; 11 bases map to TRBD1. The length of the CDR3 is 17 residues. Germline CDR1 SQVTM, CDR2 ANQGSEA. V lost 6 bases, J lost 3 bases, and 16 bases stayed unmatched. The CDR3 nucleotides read TGCAGCGTCGATGGAGGGGGTCTGGGACAGGGGGTCTACGAGCAGTACTTC. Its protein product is CSVDGGGLGQGVYEQYF.

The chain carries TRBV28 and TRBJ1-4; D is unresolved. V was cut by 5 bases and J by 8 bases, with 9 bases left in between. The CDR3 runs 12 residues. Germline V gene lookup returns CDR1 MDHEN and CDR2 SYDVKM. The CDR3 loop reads CASSLRREKLFF. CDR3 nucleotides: TGTGCCAGCAGTCTGAGGCGGGAAAAACTGTTTTTT.

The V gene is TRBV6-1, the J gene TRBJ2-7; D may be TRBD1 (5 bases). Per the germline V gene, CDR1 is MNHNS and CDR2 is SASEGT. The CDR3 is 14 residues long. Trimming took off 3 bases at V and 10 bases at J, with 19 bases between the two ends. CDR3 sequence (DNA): TGTGCCAGCAGTGACTTATCCAGGGAAACGAATCAGTACTTC. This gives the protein CASSDLSRETNQYF.

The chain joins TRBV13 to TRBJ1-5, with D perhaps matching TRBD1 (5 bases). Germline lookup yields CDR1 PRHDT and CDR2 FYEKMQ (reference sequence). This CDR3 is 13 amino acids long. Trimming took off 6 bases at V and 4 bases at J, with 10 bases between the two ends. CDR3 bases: TGTGCCAGCAGTTTCGGGGGAAATCAGCCCCAGCATTTT. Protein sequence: CASSFGGNQPQHF.

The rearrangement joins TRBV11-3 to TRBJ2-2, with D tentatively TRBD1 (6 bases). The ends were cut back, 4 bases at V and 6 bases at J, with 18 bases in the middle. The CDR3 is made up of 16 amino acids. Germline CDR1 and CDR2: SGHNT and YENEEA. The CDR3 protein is CASSSPGTWSAGELFF. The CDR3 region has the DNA TGTGCCAGCAGCTCCCCCGGGACATGGTCAGCCGGGGAGCTGTTTTTT.

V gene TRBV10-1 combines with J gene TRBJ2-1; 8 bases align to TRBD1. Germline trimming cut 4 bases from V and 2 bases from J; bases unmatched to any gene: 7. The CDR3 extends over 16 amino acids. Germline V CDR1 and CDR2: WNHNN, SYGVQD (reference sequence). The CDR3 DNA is TGCGCCAGCAGTGCGCGGACAGGGAGGCCCTACAATGAGCAGTTCTTC. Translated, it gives CASSARTGRPYNEQFF.

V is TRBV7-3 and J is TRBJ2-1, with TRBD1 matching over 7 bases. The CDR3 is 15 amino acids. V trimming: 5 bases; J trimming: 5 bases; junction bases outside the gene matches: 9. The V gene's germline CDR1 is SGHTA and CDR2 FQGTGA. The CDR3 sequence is CASSPFGQENNEQFF. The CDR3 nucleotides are TGTGCCAGCAGCCCGTTCGGACAGGAGAACAATGAGCAGTTCTTC.

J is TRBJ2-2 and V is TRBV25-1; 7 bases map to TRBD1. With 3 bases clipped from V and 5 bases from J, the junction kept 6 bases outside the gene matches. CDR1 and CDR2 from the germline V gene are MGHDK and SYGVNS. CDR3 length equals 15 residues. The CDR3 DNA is TGTGCCAGCAGTGATCGGGACAGAGAAACCGGGGAGCTGTTTTTT. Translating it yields CASSDRDRETGELFF.

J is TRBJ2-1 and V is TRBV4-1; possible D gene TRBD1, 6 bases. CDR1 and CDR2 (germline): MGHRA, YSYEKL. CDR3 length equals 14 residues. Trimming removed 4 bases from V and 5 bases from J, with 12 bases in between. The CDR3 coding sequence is TGCGCCAGCAGCCGAGGGGACATGGACAATGAGCAGTTCTTC. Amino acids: CASSRGDMDNEQFF.

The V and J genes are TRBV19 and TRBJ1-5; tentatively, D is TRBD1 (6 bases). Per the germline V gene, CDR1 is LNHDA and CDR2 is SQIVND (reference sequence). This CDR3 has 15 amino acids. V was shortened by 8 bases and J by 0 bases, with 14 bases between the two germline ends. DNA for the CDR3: TGTGCCAGTTGCCCGAACAGGGTTAGCAATCAGCCCCAGCATTTT. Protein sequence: CASCPNRVSNQPQHF.

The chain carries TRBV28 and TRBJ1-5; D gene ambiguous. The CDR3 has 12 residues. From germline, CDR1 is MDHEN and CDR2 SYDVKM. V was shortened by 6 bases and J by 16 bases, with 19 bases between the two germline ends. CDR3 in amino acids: CASSPPRGGVHF. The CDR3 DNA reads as TGTGCCAGCAGCCCCCCCCGCGGAGGCGTACATTTT.

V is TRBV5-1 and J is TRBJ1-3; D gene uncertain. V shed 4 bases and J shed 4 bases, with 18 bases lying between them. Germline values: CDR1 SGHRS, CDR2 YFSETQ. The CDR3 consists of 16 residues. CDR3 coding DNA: TGCGCCAGCAGCCCGGGAGACCAGACGGGGGGAAACACCATATATTTT. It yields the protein CASSPGDQTGGNTIYF.

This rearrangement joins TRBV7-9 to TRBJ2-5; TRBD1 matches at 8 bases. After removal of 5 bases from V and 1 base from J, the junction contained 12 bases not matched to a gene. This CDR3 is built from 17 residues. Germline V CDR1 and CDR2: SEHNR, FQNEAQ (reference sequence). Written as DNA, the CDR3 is TGTGCCAGCAGCCCACAAAGACAGGGGATCGGCCAAGAGACCCAGTACTTC. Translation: CASSPQRQGIGQETQYF.

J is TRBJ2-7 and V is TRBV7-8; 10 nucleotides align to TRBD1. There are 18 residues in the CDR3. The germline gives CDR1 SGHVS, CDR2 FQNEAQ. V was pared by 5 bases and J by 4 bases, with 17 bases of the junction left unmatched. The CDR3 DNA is TGTGCCAGCAGCCCAGAGGCTATGAGGGACAGGGGAGGATACGAGCAGTACTTC. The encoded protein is CASSPEAMRDRGGYEQYF.

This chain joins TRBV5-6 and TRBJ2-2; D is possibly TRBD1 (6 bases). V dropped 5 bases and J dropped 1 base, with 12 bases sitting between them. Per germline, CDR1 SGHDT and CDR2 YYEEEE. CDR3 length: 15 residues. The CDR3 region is CASSWGQGNTGELFF. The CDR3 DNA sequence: TGTGCCAGCAGTTGGGGGCAGGGGAACACCGGGGAGCTGTTTTTT.

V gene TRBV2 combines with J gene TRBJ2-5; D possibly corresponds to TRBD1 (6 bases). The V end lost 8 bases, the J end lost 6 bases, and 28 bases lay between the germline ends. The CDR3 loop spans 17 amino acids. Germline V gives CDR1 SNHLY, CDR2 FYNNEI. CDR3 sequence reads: CASSRNEGTGSPQTQYF. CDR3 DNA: TGTGCCAGCTCTAGAAATGAAGGCACAGGGAGCCCACAGACCCAGTACTTC.

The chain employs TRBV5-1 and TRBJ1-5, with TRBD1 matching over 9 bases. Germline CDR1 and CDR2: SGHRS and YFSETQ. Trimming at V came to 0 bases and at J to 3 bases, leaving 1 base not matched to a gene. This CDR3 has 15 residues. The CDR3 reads CASSLGTGVNQPQHF. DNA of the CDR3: TGCGCCAGCAGCTTGGGGACAGGGGTCAATCAGCCCCAGCATTTT.

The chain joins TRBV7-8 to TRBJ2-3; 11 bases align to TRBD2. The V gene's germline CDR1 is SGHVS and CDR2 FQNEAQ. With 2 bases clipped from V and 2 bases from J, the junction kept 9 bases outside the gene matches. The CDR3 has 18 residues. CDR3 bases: TGTGCCAGCAGCTTAAGTTCCGGGACTAGCGGCGTCACAGATACGCAGTATTTT. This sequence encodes CASSLSSGTSGVTDTQYF. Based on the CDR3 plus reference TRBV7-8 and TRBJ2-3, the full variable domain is GAGVSQSPRYKVAKRGQDVALRCDPISGHVSLFWYQQALGQGPEFLTYFQNEAQLDKSGLPSDRFFAERPEGSVSTLKIQRTQQEDSAVYLCASSLSSGTSGVTDTQYFGPGTRLTVL.

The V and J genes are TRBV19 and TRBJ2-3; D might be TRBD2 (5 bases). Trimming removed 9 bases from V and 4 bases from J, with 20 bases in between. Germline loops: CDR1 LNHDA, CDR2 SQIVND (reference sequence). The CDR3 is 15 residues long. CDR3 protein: CASCPSSHLPDTQYF. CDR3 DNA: TGTGCCAGCTGCCCGTCTAGCCACCTCCCAGATACGCAGTATTTT.

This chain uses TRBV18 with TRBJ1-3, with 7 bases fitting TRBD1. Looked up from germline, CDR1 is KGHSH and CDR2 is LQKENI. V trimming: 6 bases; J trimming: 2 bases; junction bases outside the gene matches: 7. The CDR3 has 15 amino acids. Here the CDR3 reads CASSKGQTTGNTIYF. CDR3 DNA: TGTGCCAGCTCGAAGGGACAGACTACTGGAAACACCATATATTTT.